This TCR beta chain was documented in a study of blood T cell repertoires in COVID-19 (dated by TCRdb to about 2020). Study-level background: Samples covering the acute and convalescent phases of COVID-19 were provided by collaborators in the United States, Italy and Spain. The prospective study material was composed of cDNA or gDNA derived from T cells, B-cell-depleted T cells, or PBMCs. The dataset comprised deeply sampled blood TCRbeta repertoires from subjects exposed to, actively infected with, or recovered from COVID-19. A freely available public database, intended as a resource for researchers studying the immune response to SARS-CoV-2, is where the repertoires were released. The samples were drawn from two sources: the first 160 participants of the ongoing ImmuneRACE study, and about 1,300 subjects contributed by 6 global collaborators. A de-identified subject ID, COVID-19 status, age in years and sex were almost always included in the sample metadata. HLA class I and class II types, where available, came from metadata supplied by the sample provider rather than from assay-based typing.

Summary of the overall study and its limitations: Clinical and demographic metadata were provided uncurated, with the amount varying by source and participant.

Including cysteine and phenylalanine, the CDR3 has 17 amino acids. Just CDR3 DNA is preserved here, 51 bases in frame from base 1. CDR1 and CDR2, looked up from the germline V gene (reference sequence), are LNHDA and SQIVND. Trimmed from V: 4 bases; trimmed from J: 1 base; junction bases lacking a gene match: 9. TCRbeta CDR3 regions were amplified from genomic DNA by means of the immunoSEQ Assay, a bias-controlled multiplex PCR. The authors' pipeline ran thus. Within the assay, amplification of reference gene primers was used to estimate how many nucleated cells each sample contained. To quantify the absolute abundance of each unique TCRbeta CDR3 rearrangement, sequence reads were collapsed and filtered. For each sample, productive Simpson clonality was calculated by taking the square root of Simpson's diversity index across productive rearrangements. Not all clones reach the TCRdb copy of this immuneACCESS table, which keeps in-frame sequences only. Checked studies attribute under half of the gap to unresolved V genes and leave the rest unexplained. The V and J calls and the clone size are those of that table, but D and trimming were determined from the DNA. In all, the sample holds about 100,000 clones, and more than 65% of those were seen once. The top ten constitute about 12% of the sample.

Worth noting for this clone: There is no known antigen for this receptor. No clone much larger than this one lies a single base away; base qualities are absent.

Each collaborating institution followed its own protocols to collect whole blood in K2EDTA tubes. For TCRbeta analysis, collaborators shipped samples in one of three forms: frozen whole blood, isolated PBMCs, or DNA extracted from either of those sample types. In this chain, TRBV19 is recombined with TRBJ1-4; 7 nucleotides in the junction match TRBD1. The TCR was taken from an older woman with acute or convalescent COVID-19. Sequenced material: peripheral blood. CDR3 reads: CASSSDRDSRTNEKLFF. In nucleotides, the sequence is TGTGCCAGTAGTAGTGACAGGGATTCAAGAACTAATGAAAAACTGTTTTTT.